These 11 T cell receptor beta chains were all obtained from the same sample, sequenced in a study of lymphopenia after photon versus proton radiotherapy. Libraries were prepared by immunoSEQ multiplex PCR; TCRdb keeps only in-frame clonotypes and omits some of them. The sample carries approximately 70,000 clones, roughly 87% recorded once. The sequenced sample was peripheral blood, obtained from a patient treated with proton-based radiotherapy. These TCRs come from a man older than 75 with esophageal cancer.

The rearrangement joins TRBV29-1 to TRBJ1-3, with D hard to call. This CDR3 contains 11 residues. The V end lost 0 bases, the J end lost 7 bases, and 4 bases lay between the germline ends. In germline, CDR1 is SQVTM, CDR2 ANQGSEA. The CDR3: CSVEEPNTIYF. CDR3 DNA sequence: TGCAGCGTTGAAGAGCCGAACACCATATATTTT.

The chain uses TRBV25-1 and TRBJ1-1; 10 bases line up with TRBD1. V was clipped by 0 bases and J by 4 bases; unmatched bases: 2. This CDR3 contains 15 residues. Germline lookup yields CDR1 MGHDK and CDR2 SYGVNS. The DNA for the CDR3 is TGTGCCAGCAGTGAATACAGGACAGGGGGCACTGAAGCTTTCTTT. Amino acids: CASSEYRTGGTEAFF.

V gene TRBV18 combines with J gene TRBJ2-2; D might be TRBD1 or TRBD2, each matching 5 bases. There are 14 residues in the CDR3. V lost 1 base and J lost 6, with 9 bases in between. CDR1 and CDR2 from the germline V gene are KGHSH and LQKENI. The CDR3 sequence: CASSPQRGPGELFF. The CDR3 nucleotides are TGTGCCAGCTCACCACAACGGGGCCCCGGGGAGCTGTTTTTT. Variable domain in full (rest from reference TRBV18 and TRBJ2-2): NAGVMQNPRHLVRRRGQEARLRCSPMKGHSHVYWYRQLPEEGLKFMVYLQKENIIDESGMPKERFSAEFPKEGPSILRIQQVVRGDSAAYFCASSPQRGPGELFFGEGSRLTVL.

The V and J genes are TRBV19 and TRBJ1-6; TRBD1 agrees at 7 bases. The CDR3 extends over 17 amino acids. Looked up from germline, CDR1 is LNHDA and CDR2 is SQIVND (reference sequence). V trimming: 3 bases; J trimming: 2 bases; junction bases outside the gene matches: 7. CDR3 bases: TGTGCCAGTAGTATTACTAACAGGGGAACCTATAATTCACCCCTCCACTTT. This sequence encodes CASSITNRGTYNSPLHF.

The rearrangement joins TRBV9 to TRBJ2-1; no clear D gene. The CDR3 runs to 14 residues. Germline-derived CDR1 and CDR2 are SGDLS and YYNGEE. V shed 0 bases and J shed 3 bases, with 7 bases lying between them. The CDR3 reads CASSVGGDYNEQFF. In nucleotides, the CDR3 is TGTGCCAGCAGCGTAGGCGGAGACTACAATGAGCAGTTCTTC.

The rearrangement links TRBV10-3 to TRBJ1-1, with TRBD1 matching over 7 bases. Germline CDR1 ENHRY, CDR2 SYGVKD. The ends lost 10 bases at V and 14 bases at J; junction bases unmatched: 10. The CDR3 has 10 residues. CDR3 amino acids: CATGTAEVFF. CDR3 sequence (DNA): TGTGCCACCGGGACAGCCGAAGTCTTCTTT.

V and J are TRBV18 and TRBJ2-5; no clear D gene. CDR1 is KGHSH and CDR2 is LQKENI in the germline V gene. V was shortened by 3 bases and J by 2 bases, with 13 bases between the two germline ends. The CDR3 is 15 residues long. CDR3 bases: TGTGCCAGCTCACCCCGGCCTGGGGTTCAAGAGACCCAGTACTTC. This translates into CASSPRPGVQETQYF.

V gene TRBV15 combines with J gene TRBJ1-5; no definite D call. Trimming shortened V by 1 base and J by 0 bases, and 4 bases separated the two germline ends. The germline CDR1 and CDR2 sequences are LNHNV and YYDKDF (reference sequence). The CDR3 loop spans 14 amino acids. CDR3 amino acids: CATSRVDSNQPQHF. CDR3 bases: TGTGCCACCAGCAGAGTTGATAGCAATCAGCCCCAGCATTTT. Full variable domain (remainder filled in from reference TRBV15 and TRBJ1-5): DAMVIQNPRYQVTQFGKPVTLSCSQTLNHNVMYWYQQKSSQAPKLLFHYYDKDFNNEADTPDNFQSRRPNTSFCFLDIRSPGLGDTAMYLCATSRVDSNQPQHFGDGTRLSIL.

This rearrangement joins TRBV11-2 to TRBJ2-5; perhaps TRBD1 as D (6 bases). Trimming pared 5 bases from V and 3 bases from J, leaving 19 bases between. The length of the CDR3 is 16 residues. Germline V CDR1 and CDR2: SGHAT, FQNNGV. CDR3 coding DNA: TGTGCCAGCAGCCCGTTAGGCTCCGGGACAAAAGAGACCCAGTACTTC. As protein: CASSPLGSGTKETQYF.

J is TRBJ2-2 and V is TRBV25-1; 7 bases line up with TRBD2. Looked up from germline, CDR1 is MGHDK and CDR2 is SYGVNS. This CDR3 has 15 residues. The V gene end was trimmed by 8 bases and the J gene end by 5 bases; junction bases not matched to a gene: 11. This CDR3 is CASLAAGVGTGELFF. The CDR3 DNA reads TGTGCCAGCTTAGCTGCGGGAGTGGGTACCGGGGAGCTGTTTTTT.

In its sample, this clone was seen once. The V gene is TRBV19, the J gene TRBJ1-5; 9 bases line up with TRBD1. In germline, CDR1 is LNHDA, CDR2 SQIVND (reference sequence). J was trimmed by 3 bases and V by 5 bases; bases with no gene match: 5. The CDR3 has 15 amino acids. CDR3 sequence: CASSPDRGTNQPQHF. CDR3 sequence (DNA): TGTGCCAGTAGTCCGGACAGGGGTACCAATCAGCCCCAGCATTTT.